This record covers a single T cell receptor beta chain. Its specificity is not known. These data come from a study of OX40 agonist ivuxolimab in advanced cancers. Background on the study: Patients received intravenous ivuxolimab every 2 weeks at 0.01 to 10 mg/kg. The dose-escalation group included hepatocellular carcinoma, melanoma, renal cell carcinoma and head and neck cancer. Findings and caveats of the study: The authors also found low normalized T-cell clonal expansion in some nonresponders.

Here immunoSEQ multiplex PCR was the method, and the copy in TCRdb shows in-frame clones only, minus some. The table has about 100,000 clones, 80% to 95% seen once. The CDR3 covers 14 residues. Per the germline V gene, CDR1 is MNHNS and CDR2 is SASEGT. V was clipped by 3 bases and J by 6 bases, with 12 bases between them. Excluded were patients having autoimmune disease history or systemic immunosuppression. Source: CD4+ or CD8+ T cells sorted from blood, taken in a trial of the OX40 agonist ivuxolimab. V gene TRBV6-1 combines with J gene TRBJ1-5, with D unresolved. The clonotype was recovered from an adult with an advanced solid tumor such as melanoma, head and neck, liver or kidney cancer. The CDR3 sequence is CASSETPLGQPQHF. The DNA for the CDR3 is TGTGCCAGCAGTGAGACCCCATTGGGTCAGCCCCAGCATTTT.